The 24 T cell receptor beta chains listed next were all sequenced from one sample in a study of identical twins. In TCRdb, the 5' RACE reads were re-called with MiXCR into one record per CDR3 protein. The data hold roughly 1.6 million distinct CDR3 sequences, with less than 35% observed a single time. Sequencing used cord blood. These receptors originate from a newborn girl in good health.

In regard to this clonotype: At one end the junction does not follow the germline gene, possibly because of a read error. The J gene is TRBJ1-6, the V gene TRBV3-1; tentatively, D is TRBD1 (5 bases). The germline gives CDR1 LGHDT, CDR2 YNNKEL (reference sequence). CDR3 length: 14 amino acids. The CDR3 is CVSSQGQGRSPLHF. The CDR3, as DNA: TGTGTCAGCAGCCAAGGCCAGGGTCGTTCACCCCTCCACTTT. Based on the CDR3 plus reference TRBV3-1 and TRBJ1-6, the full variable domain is DTAVSQTPKYLVTQMGNDKSIKCEQNLGHDTMYWYKQDSKKFLKIMFSYNNKELIINETVPNRFSPKSPDKAHLNLHINSLELGDSAVYFCVSSQGQGRSPLHFGNGTRLTVT.

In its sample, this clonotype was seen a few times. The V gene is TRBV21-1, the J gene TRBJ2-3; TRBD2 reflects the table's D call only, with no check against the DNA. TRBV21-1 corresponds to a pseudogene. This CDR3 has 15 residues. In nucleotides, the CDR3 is TGTGCCAGCAGCAAATTTACTAGCGGCACAGATACGCAGTATTTT. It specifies CASSKFTSGTDTQYF.

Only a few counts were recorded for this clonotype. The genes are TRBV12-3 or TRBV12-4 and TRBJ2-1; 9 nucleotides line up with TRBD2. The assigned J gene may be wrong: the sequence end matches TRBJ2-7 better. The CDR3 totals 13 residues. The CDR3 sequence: CAEGTSPYNEQYF. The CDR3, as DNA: TGTGCCGAAGGGACTAGCCCCTACAATGAGCAGTACTTC.

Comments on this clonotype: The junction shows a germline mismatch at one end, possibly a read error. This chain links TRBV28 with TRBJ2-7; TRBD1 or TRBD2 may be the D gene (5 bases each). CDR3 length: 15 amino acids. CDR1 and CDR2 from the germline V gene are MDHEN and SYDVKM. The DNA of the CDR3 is TGTGCCACCAGTTTATACGGACTGGACAAGAACGAGCAGTACTTC. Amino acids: CATSLYGLDKNEQYF.

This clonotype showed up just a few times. CDR3 protein: CASSYLAGGELFF. The DNA for the CDR3 is TGTGCCAGCAGCTATTTGGCTGGCGGGGAGCTGTTTTTT. This chain links TRBV7-9 with TRBJ2-2, with unresolved D. The CDR3 extends over 13 amino acids. V lost 4 bases, J lost 7 bases, and 10 bases lay in between. Germline V gene data show CDR1 as SEHNR and CDR2 as FQNEAQ (reference sequence).

CDR3 residues: CSVAWGLIDEQYF. CDR3 bases: TGCAGCGTTGCCTGGGGGCTTATTGACGAGCAGTACTTC. The gene calls are TRBV29-1 and TRBJ2-5, with D maybe TRBD1 (6 bases). Near its end, the DNA agrees better with TRBJ2-7, so the J call may be wrong. CDR1 and CDR2 (germline): SQVTM, ANQGSEA. The CDR3 sequence is 13 residues long.

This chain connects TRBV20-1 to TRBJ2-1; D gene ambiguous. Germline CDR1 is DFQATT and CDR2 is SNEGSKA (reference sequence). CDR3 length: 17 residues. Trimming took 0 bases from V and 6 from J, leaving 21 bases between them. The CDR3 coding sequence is TGCAGTGCTAGAGAGCCCCTCACTACATTGGTGTTCAATGAGCAGTTCTTC. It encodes CSAREPLTTLVFNEQFF.

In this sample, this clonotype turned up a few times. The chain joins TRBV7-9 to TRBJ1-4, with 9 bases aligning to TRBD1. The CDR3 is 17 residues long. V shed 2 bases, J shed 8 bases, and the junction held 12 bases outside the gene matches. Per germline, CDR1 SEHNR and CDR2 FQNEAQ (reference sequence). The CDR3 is CASSLRTRDRDEEKLFF. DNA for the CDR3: TGTGCCAGCAGCTTACGAACCCGGGACAGGGACGAGGAAAAACTGTTTTTT.

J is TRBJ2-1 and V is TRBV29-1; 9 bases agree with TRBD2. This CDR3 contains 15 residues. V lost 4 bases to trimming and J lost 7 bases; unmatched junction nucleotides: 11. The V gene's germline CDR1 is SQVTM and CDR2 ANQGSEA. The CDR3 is CSVVPRLAGRNEQFF. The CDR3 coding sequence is TGCAGCGTTGTACCCCGGCTAGCGGGGAGGAATGAGCAGTTCTTC.

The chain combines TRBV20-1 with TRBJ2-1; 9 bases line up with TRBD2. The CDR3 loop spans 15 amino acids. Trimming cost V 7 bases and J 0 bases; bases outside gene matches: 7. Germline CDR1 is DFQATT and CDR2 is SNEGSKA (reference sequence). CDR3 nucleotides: TGCAGTGTCAGGAGAGCGGGGGGCTCCTACAATGAGCAGTTCTTC. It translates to CSVRRAGGSYNEQFF.

The CDR3 DNA follows: TGTGCCACCAAGTTAGTGGGGAGAACGTACTTC. Encoded protein: CATKLVGRTYF. The rearrangement joins TRBV6-5 to TRBJ2-4, with D possibly TRBD2 on 5 matching bases. V lost 10 bases to trimming and J lost 15 bases, with 19 bases between them. The CDR3 is made up of 11 amino acids. Germline CDR1 reads MNHEY; CDR2 reads SVGAGI.

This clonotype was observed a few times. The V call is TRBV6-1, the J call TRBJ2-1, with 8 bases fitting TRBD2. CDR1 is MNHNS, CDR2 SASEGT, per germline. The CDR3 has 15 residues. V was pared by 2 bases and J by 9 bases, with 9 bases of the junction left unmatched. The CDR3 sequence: CASSEWAGGPFEQFF. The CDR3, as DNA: TGTGCCAGCAGTGAATGGGCGGGAGGCCCGTTTGAGCAGTTCTTC.

CDR3: CASSSGGGNYEQYF. CDR3 in DNA: TGTGCCAGCAGCTCAGGGGGGGGTAACTACGAGCAGTACTTC. The rearrangement links TRBV13 to TRBJ2-7; D tentatively fits TRBD1 or TRBD2 (7 bases each). Trimming removed 4 bases from V and 3 bases from J, with 13 bases in between. This CDR3 contains 14 residues. Germline CDR1 reads PRHDT; CDR2 reads FYEKMQ (reference sequence). The full variable domain, its missing parts supplied by reference TRBV13 and TRBJ2-7, is AAGVIQSPRHLIKEKRETATLKCYPIPRHDTVYWYQQGPGQDPQFLISFYEKMQSDKGSIPDRFSAQQFSDYHSELNMSSLELGDSALYFCASSSGGGNYEQYFGPGTRLTVT.

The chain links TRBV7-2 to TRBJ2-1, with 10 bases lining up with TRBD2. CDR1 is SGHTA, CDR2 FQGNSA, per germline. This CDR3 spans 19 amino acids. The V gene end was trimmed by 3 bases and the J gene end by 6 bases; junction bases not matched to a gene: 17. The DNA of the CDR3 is TGTGCCAGCAGCTTTTGGGGCAGCAATAGCGGGGGGACGCTCAATGAGCAGTTCTTC. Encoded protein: CASSFWGSNSGGTLNEQFF.

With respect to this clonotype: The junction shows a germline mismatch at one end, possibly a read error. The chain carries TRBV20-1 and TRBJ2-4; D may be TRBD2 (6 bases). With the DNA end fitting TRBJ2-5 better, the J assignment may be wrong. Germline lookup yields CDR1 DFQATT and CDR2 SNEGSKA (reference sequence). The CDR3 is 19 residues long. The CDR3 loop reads CSTRDPSRGIGIFTETQYF. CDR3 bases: TGCAGTACTAGAGATCCTAGTCGGGGGATTGGAATATTTACGGAGACCCAGTACTTC.

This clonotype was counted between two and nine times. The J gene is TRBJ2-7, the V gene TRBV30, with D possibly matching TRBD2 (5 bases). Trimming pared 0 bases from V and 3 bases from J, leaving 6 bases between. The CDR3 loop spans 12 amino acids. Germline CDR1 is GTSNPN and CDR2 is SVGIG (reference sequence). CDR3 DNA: TGTGCCTGGAGTGTCCGGGGCTACGAGCAGTACTTC. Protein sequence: CAWSVRGYEQYF. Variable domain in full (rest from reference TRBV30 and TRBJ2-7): SQTIHQWPATLVQPVGSPLSLECTVEGTSNPNLYWYRQAAGRGLQLLFYSVGIGQISSEVPQNLSASRPQDRQFILSSKKLLLSDSGFYLCAWSVRGYEQYFGPGTRLTVT.

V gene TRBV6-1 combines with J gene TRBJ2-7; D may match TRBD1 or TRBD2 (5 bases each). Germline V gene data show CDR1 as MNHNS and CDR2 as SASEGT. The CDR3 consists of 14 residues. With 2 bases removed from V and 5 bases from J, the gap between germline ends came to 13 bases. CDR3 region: CASSELGTVHEQYF. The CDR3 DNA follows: TGTGCCAGCAGTGAACTGGGGACGGTCCACGAGCAGTACTTC.

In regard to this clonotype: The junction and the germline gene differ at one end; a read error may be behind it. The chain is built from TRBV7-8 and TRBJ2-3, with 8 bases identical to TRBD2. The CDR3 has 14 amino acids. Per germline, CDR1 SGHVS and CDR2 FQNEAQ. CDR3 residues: CASSILAGSDTRYF. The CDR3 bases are TGTGCCAGCAGCATTTTAGCGGGGTCAGATACGCGGTATTTT.

The chain's CDR3 is CASSLSLAGELFF. The CDR3, as DNA: TGTGCCAGCAGTTTATCTCTAGCCGGGGAGCTGTTTTTT. This chain connects TRBV27 to TRBJ2-2; D is undetermined. The V end lost 0 bases, the J end lost 6 bases, and 5 bases lay between the germline ends. Germline lookup yields CDR1 MNHEY and CDR2 SMNVEV (reference sequence). The CDR3 spans 13 residues.

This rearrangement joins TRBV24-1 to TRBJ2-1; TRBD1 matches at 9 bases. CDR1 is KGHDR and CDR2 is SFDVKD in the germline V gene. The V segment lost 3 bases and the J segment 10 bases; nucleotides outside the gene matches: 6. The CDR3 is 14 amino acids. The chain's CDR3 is CATSDPGQGNEQFF. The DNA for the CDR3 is TGTGCCACCAGTGATCCGGGACAGGGTAACGAGCAGTTCTTC.

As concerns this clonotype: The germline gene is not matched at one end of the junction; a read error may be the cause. The CDR3 region is CAGSLISSASTDTQYF. CDR3 coding DNA: TGTGCCGGCAGTTTAATCTCTAGCGCTAGCACAGATACGCAGTATTTT. The rearrangement links TRBV28 to TRBJ2-3; D is possibly TRBD2 (6 bases). This CDR3 is 16 amino acids long. Germline loops: CDR1 MDHEN, CDR2 SYDVKM.

The CDR3 DNA sequence: TGTGCCAGCAGTTTGCCCAGGGGAGGGGTATACGAGCAGTACTTC. It encodes CASSLPRGGVYEQYF. This sequence joins TRBV12-3 or TRBV12-4 and TRBJ2-7; D is perhaps TRBD2 (7 bases). Trimming took 3 bases from V and 4 from J, leaving 16 bases between them. CDR3 size: 15 residues.

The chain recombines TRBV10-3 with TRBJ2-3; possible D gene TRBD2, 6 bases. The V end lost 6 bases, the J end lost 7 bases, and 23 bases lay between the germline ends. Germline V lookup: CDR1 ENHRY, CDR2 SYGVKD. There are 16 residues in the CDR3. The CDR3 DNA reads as TGTGCCATCAGGACCGGGGCTAGCGAGGGGAAGTATACGCAGTATTTT. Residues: CAIRTGASEGKYTQYF.

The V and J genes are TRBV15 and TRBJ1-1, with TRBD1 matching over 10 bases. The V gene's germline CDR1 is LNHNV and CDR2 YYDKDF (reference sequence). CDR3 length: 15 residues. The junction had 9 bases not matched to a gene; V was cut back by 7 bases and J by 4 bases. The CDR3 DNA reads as TGTGCCACCACTAGGGACAGGGGAGCGGGCACTGAAGCTTTCTTT. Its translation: CATTRDRGAGTEAFF. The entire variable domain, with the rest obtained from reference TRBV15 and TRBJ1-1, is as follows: DAMVIQNPRYQVTQFGKPVTLSCSQTLNHNVMYWYQQKSSQAPKLLFHYYDKDFNNEADTPDNFQSRRPNTSFCFLDIRSPGLGDTAMYLCATTRDRGAGTEAFFGQGTRLTVV.